This T cell receptor beta chain appears in the sequencing data of a study of blood T cell repertoires in COVID-19. In the study overall: Samples taken during acute and convalescent COVID-19 were collected in the United States, Italy and Spain.

In the original analysis: Nucleated cell counts were estimated from reference gene primer amplification. TCRdb's table, derived via immunoSEQ multiplex PCR, lists solely in-frame clones and lacks some. The DNA gave D and trimming, while V, J and clone size come from that table. The repertoire holds about 71,000 clones, approximately 89% seen once, with about 4.6% in the top ten. What was sequenced was peripheral blood. This TCR was sampled from a man at least 80 years old with acute or convalescent COVID-19.

This chain's CDR3 is CASSQGQGRNNEQFF. In DNA, the CDR3 is TGTGCCAGCTCCCAAGGACAGGGTCGAAACAATGAGCAGTTCTTC. The chain is built from TRBV18 and TRBJ2-1, with TRBD1 matching 8 bases. Germline CDR1 and CDR2: KGHSH and LQKENI. V trimming: 6 bases; J trimming: 5 bases; junction bases outside the gene matches: 9. This CDR3 is 15 amino acids long.